This T cell receptor (beta chain) was identified during a study of T cell repertoires in cytomegalovirus infection. Overall study context: Both CMV infection and a matching HLA type were indicated by public TCR beta signatures.

Study-level points and caveats: Clonotype analysis showed dominance of the ex vivo response by HLA-C-restricted CMV-specific TCR beta clonotypes. Cumulated frequencies of public TCR beta families served to identify carriers of CMV plus the relevant HLA.

This clonotype was seen at least ten times. Its antigen is not identified. Trimming removed 1 base from V and 5 bases from J, with 14 bases in between. The CDR3 spans 15 residues. Germline V lookup: CDR1 SGHTA, CDR2 FQGNSA. TCRdb re-called the reads with MiXCR, one entry per CDR3 protein. This table has roughly 77,000 distinct CDR3 sequences, under 5% appearing once. The specimen was PBMCs. The clonotype was recovered from a human donor in good health (CMV status not recorded). Some clones in this sample may be carry-over from other donors' samples. V is TRBV7-2 and J is TRBJ2-5; tentatively, D is TRBD2 (6 bases). For the CDR3, the DNA is TGTGCCAGCAGCTTAGTCTCGCGGGGCGGGGAGACCCAGTACTTC. The encoded protein is CASSLVSRGGETQYF.